Below, 21 T cell receptor beta chains from the same sample are listed, as sequenced in a study of T cells after yellow fever vaccination. TCRdb recomputed calls from the 5' RACE reads with MiXCR, one row per CDR3 protein. The data hold 250,000 to 300,000 distinct CDR3 sequences, with 8.5% to 10% observed a single time. The sample in question was CD4+ T cells sorted from PBMCs, obtained 5 days after the yellow fever booster vaccination. The receptors were sampled from a man younger than 30 who received the YFV17D yellow fever vaccine.

This clonotype was found a few times. The V gene is TRBV7-8, the J gene TRBJ2-2; 11 bases match TRBD1. V was clipped by 7 bases and J by 4 bases; unmatched bases: 11. The CDR3 length is 17 residues. The germline gives CDR1 SGHVS, CDR2 FQNEAQ. The CDR3 DNA is TGTGCCAGCACTATGATCTCCGGGACAGGGGGCACCGGGGAGCTGTTTTTT. Residues: CASTMISGTGGTGELFF.

This clonotype was observed a handful of times. This rearrangement joins TRBV20-1 to TRBJ2-7; D not resolved. This CDR3 is built from 15 residues. CDR1 and CDR2 from the germline V gene are DFQATT and SNEGSKA (reference sequence). Trimming stripped 0 bases from V and 3 bases from J, with 15 bases between. This CDR3 reads CSARDLEKASYEQYV. The CDR3 DNA reads TGCAGTGCTAGAGATCTAGAAAAAGCCAGCTACGAGCAGTACGTC.

This clonotype occurred many times. J is TRBJ1-6 and V is TRBV27; TRBD1 aligns across 8 bases. The germline V gene has CDR1 MNHEY and CDR2 SMNVEV (reference sequence). The CDR3 spans 17 residues. V was clipped by 4 bases and J by 2 bases; unmatched bases: 7. DNA for the CDR3: TGTGCCAGCAGTTCCCACGCAGGGGGCCCCTATAATTCACCCCTCCACTTT. Translation gives CASSSHAGGPYNSPLHF.

The sample holds a few counts of this clonotype. The V gene is TRBV20-1, the J gene TRBJ2-3, with TRBD1 matching 9 bases. There are 14 residues in the CDR3. V shed 4 bases, J shed 2 bases, and the junction held 4 bases outside the gene matches. Germline CDR1 and CDR2: DFQATT and SNEGSKA (reference sequence). CDR3 amino acids: CSATDRGTTDTQYF. CDR3 bases: TGCAGTGCTACGGACAGGGGAACCACAGATACGCAGTATTTT.

This chain joins TRBV7-2 and TRBJ2-2; TRBD1 is a possible D gene (5 bases). This CDR3 spans 14 amino acids. Germline V CDR1 and CDR2: SGHTA, FQGNSA. Trimming removed 2 bases at V and 5 bases at J, with 9 bases between. The CDR3 spells CASSLSGMTGELFF. DNA of the CDR3: TGTGCCAGCAGCTTATCAGGGATGACCGGGGAGCTGTTTTTT.

This clonotype has just a few counts. The V and J genes are TRBV29-1 and TRBJ1-2, with 8 bases matching TRBD1. The junction had 13 bases not matched to a gene; V was cut back by 7 bases and J by 6 bases. The germline V gene encodes CDR1 SQVTM and CDR2 ANQGSEA. This CDR3 is 14 amino acids long. The CDR3 DNA reads as TGCAGCGCGGACACATTGACAGGGGTAGATGGCTACACCTTC. It yields the protein CSADTLTGVDGYTF.

The rearrangement joins TRBV6-5 to TRBJ1-2, with 8 bases lining up with TRBD1. Germline CDR1 and CDR2: MNHEY and SVGAGI. This CDR3 has 16 residues. Germline trimming cut 0 bases from V and 7 bases from J; bases unmatched to any gene: 10. Here the CDR3 DNA reads TGTGCCAGCAGTTACTCGATGCCCGGACAGGGACTTGGCTACACCTTC. Its translation is CASSYSMPGQGLGYTF.

This clonotype was picked up a small number of times. The chain joins TRBV24-1 to TRBJ2-3; perhaps TRBD2 as D (5 bases). Trimming left V 4 bases short and J 2 bases short, with 12 bases between. From germline, CDR1 is KGHDR and CDR2 SFDVKD. The CDR3 covers 15 residues. CDR3 coding DNA: TGTGCCACCAGTGAGTCCGGGATCCACACAGATACGCAGTATTTT. It is translated as CATSESGIHTDTQYF.

The rearrangement links TRBV7-2 to TRBJ2-5; D is unclear. V lost 5 bases and J 0 bases, leaving 13 bases between the germline ends. This CDR3 has 15 amino acids. The germline V gene has CDR1 SGHTA and CDR2 FQGNSA. Written as DNA, the CDR3 is TGTGCCAGCAGCCCCGCGCGAGGTTACCAAGAGACCCAGTACTTC. This translates into CASSPARGYQETQYF. Complete variable domain (other parts from reference TRBV7-2 and TRBJ2-5): GAGVSQSPSNKVTEKGKDVELRCDPISGHTALYWYRQSLGQGLEFLIYFQGNSAPDKSGLPSDRFSAERTGGSVSTLTIQRTQQEDSAVYLCASSPARGYQETQYFGPGTRLLVL.

The chain joins TRBV6-2 or TRBV6-3 to TRBJ2-1, with no clear D. Germline-derived CDR1 and CDR2 are MNHEY and SVGEGT. The CDR3 has 13 residues. Trimming removed 6 bases from V and 4 bases from J, with 10 bases in between. DNA for the CDR3: TGTGCCAGCAGCTACGACATGTACAATGAGCAGTTCTTC. It encodes CASSYDMYNEQFF.

In this sample, this clonotype turned up a few times. V is TRBV10-3 and J is TRBJ2-7; D not certain. Between the trimmed V and J ends, which lost 2 bases and 0 bases, there was a span of 8 bases. CDR1 ENHRY and CDR2 SYGVKD come from the germline V gene. This CDR3 contains 14 residues. CDR3 loop: CAISETLVSYEQYV. Here the CDR3 DNA reads TGTGCCATCAGTGAGACCCTAGTCTCCTACGAGCAGTACGTC.

This clonotype was observed a handful of times. The rearrangement joins TRBV11-2 to TRBJ2-5; no clear D gene. This CDR3 is built from 14 residues. V was shortened by 1 base and J by 8 bases, with 14 bases between the two germline ends. Germline lookup yields CDR1 SGHAT and CDR2 FQNNGV. Written as DNA, the CDR3 is TGTGCCAGCAGCTTAGTTTCGCTAGACGGAACCCAGTACTTC. Protein: CASSLVSLDGTQYF.

This clonotype was seen more than once but under ten times. The chain joins TRBV6-5 to TRBJ1-1; D call uncertain. CDR1 and CDR2 from the germline V gene are MNHEY and SVGAGI. CDR3 length: 12 residues. V shed 6 bases and J shed 3 bases, with 8 bases lying between them. This CDR3 reads CASRITDTEAFF. The DNA for the CDR3 is TGTGCCAGCAGGATCACGGACACTGAAGCTTTCTTT.

The J gene is TRBJ2-1, the V gene TRBV3-1, with D possibly called TRBD1 or TRBD2 (5 bases each). Germline V CDR1 and CDR2: LGHDT, YNNKEL (reference sequence). V was shortened by 0 bases and J by 2 bases, with 11 bases between the two germline ends. The CDR3 is 16 amino acids. As DNA, the CDR3 is TGTGCCAGCAGCCAAGATGGGGGAAACACCTACAATGAGCAGTTCTTC. Protein product: CASSQDGGNTYNEQFF.

The chain is built from TRBV6-2 or TRBV6-3 and TRBJ1-2; no reliable D call. Trimming pared 7 bases from V and 5 bases from J, leaving 14 bases between. The CDR3 has 13 amino acids. CDR1 is MNHEY and CDR2 is SVGEGT in the germline V gene. The CDR3 DNA follows: TGTGCCAGCAAGGCTGAGGGAGATTATGGCTACACCTTC. Translated: CASKAEGDYGYTF.

The chain joins TRBV4-1 to TRBJ2-2, with TRBD1 matching over 8 bases. CDR1 MGHRA and CDR2 YSYEKL come from the germline V gene. The ends lost 2 bases at V and 9 bases at J; junction bases unmatched: 8. This CDR3 contains 15 residues. This CDR3 reads CASSQPRQGIRELFF. Here the CDR3 DNA reads TGCGCCAGCAGCCAACCGAGACAGGGGATCCGGGAGCTGTTTTTT.

This clonotype was counted ten times or more. The rearrangement uses TRBV29-1 and TRBJ1-1, with TRBD1 matching 7 bases. With V trimmed by 4 bases and J by 5 bases, 7 bases remained unmatched. Germline V lookup: CDR1 SQVTM, CDR2 ANQGSEA. The CDR3 totals 13 residues. The CDR3 nucleotides read TGCAGCGTTGCACAGGGGCCGCGGACTGAAGCTTTCTTT. It codes for CSVAQGPRTEAFF.

This chain uses TRBV20-1 with TRBJ2-3, with TRBD2 matching over 14 bases. The germline gives CDR1 DFQATT, CDR2 SNEGSKA (reference sequence). Trimming took 5 bases from V and 2 from J; bases not matched to a gene: 3. The CDR3 totals 15 residues. Here the CDR3 reads CSAWTSGGNTDTQYF. CDR3 nucleotide sequence: TGCAGTGCTTGGACTAGCGGGGGGAACACAGATACGCAGTATTTT.

There are a few counts of this clonotype. The chain combines TRBV11-2 with TRBJ2-7; no clear D gene. Germline V lookup: CDR1 SGHAT, CDR2 FQNNGV. The V end was cut by 5 bases, the J end by 3 bases, with 11 bases between. The CDR3 length is 13 residues. In DNA form, the CDR3 reads TGTGCCAGCAGCACGGCCGGCAGCTACGAGCAGTACGTC. Protein sequence: CASSTAGSYEQYV.

This clonotype was counted between two and nine times. This chain links TRBV7-8 with TRBJ1-6; 8 nucleotides line up with TRBD1. The germline CDR1 and CDR2 sequences are SGHVS and FQNEAQ. The CDR3 has 15 amino acids. The V and J ends lost 4 bases and 6 bases, in that order; junction bases with no gene match: 5. The CDR3 DNA reads as TGTGCCAGCAGCTCAGGGACAGGACTTAATTCACCCCTCCACTTT. The encoded protein is CASSSGTGLNSPLHF.

At least ten counts were recorded for this clonotype. This sequence joins TRBV6-2 or TRBV6-3 and TRBJ1-5; unclear D gene. V lost 4 bases to trimming and J lost 5 bases, with 9 bases between them. The CDR3 covers 13 residues. The germline CDR1 and CDR2 sequences are MNHEY and SVGEGT. The CDR3: CASSLWEDQPQHF. The CDR3 DNA reads as TGTGCCAGCAGTTTGTGGGAAGATCAGCCCCAGCATTTT.